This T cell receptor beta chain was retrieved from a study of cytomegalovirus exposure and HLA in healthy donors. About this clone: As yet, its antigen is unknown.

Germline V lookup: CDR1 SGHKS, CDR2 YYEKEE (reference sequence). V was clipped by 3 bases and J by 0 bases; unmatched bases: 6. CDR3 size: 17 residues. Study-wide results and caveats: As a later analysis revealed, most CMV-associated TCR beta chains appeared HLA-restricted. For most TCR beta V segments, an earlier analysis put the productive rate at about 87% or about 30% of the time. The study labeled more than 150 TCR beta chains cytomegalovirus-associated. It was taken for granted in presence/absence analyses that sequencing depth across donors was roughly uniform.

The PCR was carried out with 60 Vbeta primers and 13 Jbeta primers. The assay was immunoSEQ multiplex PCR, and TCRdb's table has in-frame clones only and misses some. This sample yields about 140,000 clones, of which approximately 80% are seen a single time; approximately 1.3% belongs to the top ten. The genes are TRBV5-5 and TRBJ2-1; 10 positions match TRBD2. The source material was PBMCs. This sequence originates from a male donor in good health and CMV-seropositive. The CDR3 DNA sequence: TGTGCCAGCAGCTGGTCGGGACTAGCGTACTCCTACAATGAGCAGTTCTTC. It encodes CASSWSGLAYSYNEQFF.